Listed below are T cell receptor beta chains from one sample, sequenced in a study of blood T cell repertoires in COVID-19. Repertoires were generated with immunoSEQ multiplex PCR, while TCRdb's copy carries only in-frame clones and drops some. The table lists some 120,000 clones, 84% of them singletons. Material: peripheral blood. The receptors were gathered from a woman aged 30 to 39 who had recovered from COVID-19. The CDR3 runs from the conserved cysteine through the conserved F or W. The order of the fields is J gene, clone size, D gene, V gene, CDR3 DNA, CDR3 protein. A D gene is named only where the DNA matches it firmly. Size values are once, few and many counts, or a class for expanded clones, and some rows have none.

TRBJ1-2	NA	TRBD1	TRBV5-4	TGTGCCAGCAGCGTACAGGGGGTAGATGGCTACACCTTC	CASSVQGVDGYTF
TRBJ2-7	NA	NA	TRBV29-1	TGCAGCGTTGAAGGAGGCGAGGCTAGCCTCGAGCAGTACTTC	CSVEGGEASLEQYF
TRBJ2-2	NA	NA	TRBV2	TGTGCCAGTCGCAGGGGAGCCGGGGAGCTGTTTTTT	CASRRGAGELFF
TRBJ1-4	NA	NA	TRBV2	TGTGCCAGCAGTGAACTGAGTGCAACTAATGAAAAACTGTTTTTT	CASSELSATNEKLFF
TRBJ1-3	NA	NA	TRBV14	TGTGCCAGCAGCCTCCTCAAGGGGACTGGAAACACCATATATTTT	CASSLLKGTGNTIYF
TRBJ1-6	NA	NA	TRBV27	TGTGCCAGCAGCCTGGTGGGAGGGAGCTCCTATAATTCACCCCTCCACTTT	CASSLVGGSSYNSPLHF
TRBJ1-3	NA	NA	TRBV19	TGTGCCAGTAGTATCGAGAGCTCTGGAAACACCATATATTTT	CASSIESSGNTIYF
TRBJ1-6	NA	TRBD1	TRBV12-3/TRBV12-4	TGTGCCAGTAAAGGGACAGCAAATTCACCCCTCCACTTT	CASKGTANSPLHF
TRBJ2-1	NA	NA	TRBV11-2	TGTGCCAGCACGGTAGCGACACCCAAAACGCCGAGGGTCTTC	CASTVATPKTPRVF
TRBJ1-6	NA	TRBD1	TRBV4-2	TGTGCCAGCAGCCAAGAGACAGGGTATAATTCACCCCTCCACTTT	CASSQETGYNSPLHF
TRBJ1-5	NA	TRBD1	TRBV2	TGTGCCAGCAATAGGGACAGGGATCAGCCCCAGCATTTT	CASNRDRDQPQHF
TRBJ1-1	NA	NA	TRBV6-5	TGTGCCAGCAGTCCTACAGGGAACACTGAAGCTTTCTTT	CASSPTGNTEAFF
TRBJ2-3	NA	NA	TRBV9	TGTGCCAGCAGCGTAGCGGGGAGGGGGGGCACAGATACGCAGTATTTT	CASSVAGRGGTDTQYF
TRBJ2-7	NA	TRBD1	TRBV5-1	TGCGCCAGCAGCTTGGAAAGGGGGCTAGGAGAGCAGTACTTC	CASSLERGLGEQYF
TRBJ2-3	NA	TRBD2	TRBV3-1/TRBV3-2	TGTGCCAGCAGCCAAGGGGCTAGCGGGGCAACAGATACGCAGTATTTT	CASSQGASGATDTQYF
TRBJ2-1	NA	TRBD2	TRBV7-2	TGTGCCAGCAGCTTAGGCCCCGCGGGAGGCAAGAATGAGCAGTTCTTC	CASSLGPAGGKNEQFF
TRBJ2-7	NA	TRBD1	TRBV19	TGTGCCAGTAGTCTTCGGACAGGGTACGAGCAGTACTTC	CASSLRTGYEQYF
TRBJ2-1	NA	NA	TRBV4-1	TGCGCCAGCAATCCTGAGCGGTCTTCCTACAATGAGCAGTTCTTC	CASNPERSSYNEQFF
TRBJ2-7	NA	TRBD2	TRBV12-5	TGTGCTAGTGGTTTGAAGGGAGGGAACGAGCAGTACTTC	CASGLKGGNEQYF
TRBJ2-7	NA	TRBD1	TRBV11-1	TGTGCCAGCAGCCCGACAGGGGTCGGTTCCTACGAGCAGTACTTC	CASSPTGVGSYEQYF
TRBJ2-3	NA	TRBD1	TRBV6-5	TGTGCCAGCAGGTCCGACAGGGGAAGCACAGATACGCAGTATTTT	CASRSDRGSTDTQYF
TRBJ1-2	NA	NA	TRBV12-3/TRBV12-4	TGTGCCAGCAGACAGTACTATGGCTACACCTTC	CASRQYYGYTF
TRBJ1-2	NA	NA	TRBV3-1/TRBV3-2	TGTGCCAGCAGCCAAGATTCAGGGGATGGCTACACCTTC	CASSQDSGDGYTF
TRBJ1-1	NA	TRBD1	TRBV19	TGTGCCAGTACTATCGGACAGGTGAACACTGAAGCTTTCTTT	CASTIGQVNTEAFF
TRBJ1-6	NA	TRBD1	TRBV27	TGTGCCAGCAGAACCGGGACAGGCGGCTCCTATAATTCACCCCTCCACTTT	CASRTGTGGSYNSPLHF
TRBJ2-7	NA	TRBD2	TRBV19	TGTGCCAGTAGTATGTCGGCGGGACTAGCGGCCTCCTACGAGCAGTACTTC	CASSMSAGLAASYEQYF
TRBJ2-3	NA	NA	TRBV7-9	TGTGCCAGCAGCCGTAGCGGAGGCACAGATACGCAGTATTTT	CASSRSGGTDTQYF
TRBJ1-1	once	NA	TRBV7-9	TGTGCCAGCAGCGGAGGGTACCGACTAAACACTGAAGCTTTCTTT	CASSGGYRLNTEAFF
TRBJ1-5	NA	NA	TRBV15	TGTGCCACCAGTTGGAGCGTTAGCAATCAGCCCCAGCATTTT	CATSWSVSNQPQHF
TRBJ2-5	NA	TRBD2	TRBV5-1	TGCGCCAGCAGCTTGGGTAGCGGGGGGGCCCCGGAGACCCAGTACTTC	CASSLGSGGAPETQYF
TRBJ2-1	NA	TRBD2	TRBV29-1	TGCAGCGTTGATAGGATCGGGACTAGCGGGTTTCGGAGTGAGCAGTTCTTC	CSVDRIGTSGFRSEQFF
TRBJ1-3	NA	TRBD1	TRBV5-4	TGTGCCAGCAGCCGGGACAGCAACAAAGGGAACACCATATATTTT	CASSRDSNKGNTIYF
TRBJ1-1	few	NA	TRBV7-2	TGTGCCAGCAGACCCAACCGGGGTGAGGAAGAAGCTTTCTTT	CASRPNRGEEEAFF
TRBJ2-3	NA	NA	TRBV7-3	TGTGCCAGCAGCTTGACTGCTAGCACAGATACGCAGTATTTT	CASSLTASTDTQYF
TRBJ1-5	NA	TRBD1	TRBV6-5	TGTGCCTCCGGGACAGGGGGACAGCCCCAGCATTTT	CASGTGGQPQHF
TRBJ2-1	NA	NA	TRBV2	TGTGCCAGCAGTGAAGCGCTAGCTGCTGAGCAGTTCTTC	CASSEALAAEQFF
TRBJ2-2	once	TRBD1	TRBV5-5	TGTGCCAGCAGCAAAAGACAGGGGACGGACACCGGGGAGCTGTTTTTT	CASSKRQGTDTGELFF
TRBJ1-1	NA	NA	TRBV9	TGTGCCAGCAGCGGGTCACGGGGGTCGGACACTGAAGCTTTCTTT	CASSGSRGSDTEAFF
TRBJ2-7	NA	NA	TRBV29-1	TGCAGCGTTGACGCAGGCGACGAGCAGTACTTC	CSVDAGDEQYF
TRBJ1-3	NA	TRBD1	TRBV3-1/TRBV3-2	TGTGCCAGCACCTTACAGACAGGGGTCTCTGGAAACACCATATATTTT	CASTLQTGVSGNTIYF
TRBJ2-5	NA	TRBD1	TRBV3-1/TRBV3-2	TGTGCCAGCCGTGACAGGGGTAGGGAGACCCAGTACTTC	CASRDRGRETQYF